This T cell receptor beta chain is from a study of blood T cell repertoires in COVID-19. Data came from immunoSEQ multiplex PCR; TCRdb stores just in-frame clones and leaves some out. The table includes hundreds of thousands of clones, 83% detected once. The CDR3 is made up of 15 amino acids. V lost 5 bases and J 1 base, leaving 15 bases between the germline ends. Germline loops: CDR1 SGHDT, CDR2 YYEEEE. This chain uses TRBV5-6 with TRBJ1-2, with D possibly TRBD1 on 6 matching bases. The TCR was taken from a woman aged 50 to 60 who had been exposed to COVID-19. Sequenced material: PBMCs or T cells enriched from blood (not recorded which). CDR3 loop: CASRKQGEINYGYTF. The DNA of the CDR3 is TGTGCCAGCAGAAAACAGGGAGAGATTAACTATGGCTACACCTTC.